This T cell receptor (beta chain) was captured by sequencing in a study of cytomegalovirus exposure and HLA in healthy donors. Study information: The platform used for the 120 validation repertoires matched that of the 666 first-cohort repertoires, a later analysis reported.

Repertoires were generated with immunoSEQ multiplex PCR, while TCRdb's copy carries only in-frame clones and drops some. Of fewer than 200,000 clones in the sample, 89% were seen once. Looked up from germline, CDR1 is MNHEY and CDR2 is SMNVEV (reference sequence). The CDR3 loop spans 14 amino acids. The junction had 3 bases not matched to a gene; V was cut back by 2 bases and J by 3 bases. Note on this clone: Its antigen is not known.

The donors were in the roughly 130-subject validation cohort; that cohort was separate from the roughly 730-subject first cohort. Study-level results: It was reportedly the case that the classifier diagnosed cytomegalovirus status with high specificity and sensitivity. A few CMV-associated chains proved CMV antigen-specific in vitro.

Sequencing used PBMCs. The TCR sequence derives from a man aged 18 to 30 in good health and CMV-seropositive. The chain has TRBV27 and TRBJ2-7, with 8 bases aligning to TRBD2. CDR3 bases: TGTGCCAGCAGTTTAACTAGCGGAAACTACGAGCAGTACTTC. Its protein is CASSLTSGNYEQYF.